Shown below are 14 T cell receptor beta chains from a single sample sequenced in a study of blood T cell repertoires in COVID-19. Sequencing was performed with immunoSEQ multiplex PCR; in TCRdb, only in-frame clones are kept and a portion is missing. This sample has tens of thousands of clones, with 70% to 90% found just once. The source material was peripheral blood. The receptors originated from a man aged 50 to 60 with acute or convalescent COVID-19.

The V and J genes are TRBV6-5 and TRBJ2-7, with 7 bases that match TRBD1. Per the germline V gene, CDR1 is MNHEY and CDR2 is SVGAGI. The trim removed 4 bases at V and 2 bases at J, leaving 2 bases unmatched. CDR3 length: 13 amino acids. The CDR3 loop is CASSWGQTYEQYF. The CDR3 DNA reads TGTGCCAGCAGTTGGGGACAGACCTACGAGCAGTACTTC.

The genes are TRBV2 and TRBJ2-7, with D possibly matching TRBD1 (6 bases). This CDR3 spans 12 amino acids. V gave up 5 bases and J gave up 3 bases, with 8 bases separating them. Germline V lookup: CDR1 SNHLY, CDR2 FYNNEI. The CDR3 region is CASSQDSYEQYF. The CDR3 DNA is TGTGCCAGCAGTCAGGACAGCTACGAGCAGTACTTC.

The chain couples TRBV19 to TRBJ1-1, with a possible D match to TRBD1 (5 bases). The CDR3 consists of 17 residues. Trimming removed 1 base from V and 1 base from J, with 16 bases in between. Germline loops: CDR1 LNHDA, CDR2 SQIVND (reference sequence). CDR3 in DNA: TGTGCCAGTAGTATAGGGAGGGGCCGACTAACGAACACTGAAGCTTTCTTT. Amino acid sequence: CASSIGRGRLTNTEAFF.

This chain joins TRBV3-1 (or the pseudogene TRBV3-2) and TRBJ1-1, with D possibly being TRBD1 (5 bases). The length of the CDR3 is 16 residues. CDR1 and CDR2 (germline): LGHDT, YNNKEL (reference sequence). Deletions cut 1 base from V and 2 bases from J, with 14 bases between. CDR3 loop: CASSQALLDRNTEAFF. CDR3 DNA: TGTGCCAGCAGCCAAGCCCTTTTAGACAGAAACACTGAAGCTTTCTTT.

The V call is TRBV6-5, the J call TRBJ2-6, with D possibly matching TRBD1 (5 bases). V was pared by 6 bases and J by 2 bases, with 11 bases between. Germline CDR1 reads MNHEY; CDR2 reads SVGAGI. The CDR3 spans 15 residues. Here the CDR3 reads CASRSRQTGANVLTF. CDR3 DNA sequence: TGTGCCAGCAGATCCCGACAGACTGGGGCCAACGTCCTGACTTTC.

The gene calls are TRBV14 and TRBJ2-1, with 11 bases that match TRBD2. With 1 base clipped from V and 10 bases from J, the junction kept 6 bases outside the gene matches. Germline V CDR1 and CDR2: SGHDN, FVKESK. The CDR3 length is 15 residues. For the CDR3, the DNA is TGTGCCAGCAGCCAAGGACTAGCGGGAATCCGGGAGCAGTTCTTC. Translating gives CASSQGLAGIREQFF.

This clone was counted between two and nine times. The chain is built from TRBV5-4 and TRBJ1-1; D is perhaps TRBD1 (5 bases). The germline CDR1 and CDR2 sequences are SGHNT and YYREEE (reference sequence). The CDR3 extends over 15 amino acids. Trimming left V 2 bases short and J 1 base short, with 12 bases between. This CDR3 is CASSLGGEGNTEAFF. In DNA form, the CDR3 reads TGTGCCAGCAGCTTAGGAGGGGAAGGGAACACTGAAGCTTTCTTT.

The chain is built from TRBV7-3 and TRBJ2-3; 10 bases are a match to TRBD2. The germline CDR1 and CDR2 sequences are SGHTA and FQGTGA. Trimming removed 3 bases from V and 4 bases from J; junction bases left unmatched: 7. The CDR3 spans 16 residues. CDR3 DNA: TGTGCCAGCAGCTTGAGCGGGGGGACTAGCGCAGATACGCAGTATTTT. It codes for CASSLSGGTSADTQYF. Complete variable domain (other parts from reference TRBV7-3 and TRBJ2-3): GAGVSQTPSNKVTEKGKYVELRCDPISGHTALYWYRQSLGQGPEFLIYFQGTGAADDSGLPNDRFFAVRPEGSVSTLKIQRTERGDSAVYLCASSLSGGTSADTQYFGPGTRLTVL.

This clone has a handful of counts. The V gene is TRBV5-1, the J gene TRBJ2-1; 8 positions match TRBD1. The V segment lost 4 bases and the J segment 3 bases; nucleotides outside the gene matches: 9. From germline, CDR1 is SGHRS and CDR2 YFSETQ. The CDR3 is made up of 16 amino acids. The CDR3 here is CASSRDGDRIYNEQFF. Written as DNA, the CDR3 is TGCGCCAGCAGCAGGGACGGGGACAGGATCTACAATGAGCAGTTCTTC.

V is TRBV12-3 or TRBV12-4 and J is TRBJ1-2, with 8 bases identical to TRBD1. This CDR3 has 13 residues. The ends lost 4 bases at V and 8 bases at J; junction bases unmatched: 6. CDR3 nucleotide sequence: TGTGCCAGCAGTTCAGCCAGGGGGCGAGGCTACACCTTC. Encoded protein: CASSSARGRGYTF.

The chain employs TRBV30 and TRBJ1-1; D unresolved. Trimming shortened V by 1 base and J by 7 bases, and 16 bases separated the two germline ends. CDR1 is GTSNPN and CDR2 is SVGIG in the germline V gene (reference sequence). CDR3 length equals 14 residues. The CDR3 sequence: CAWSAVDTLNEAFF. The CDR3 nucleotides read TGTGCCTGGAGTGCGGTAGACACGCTTAATGAAGCTTTCTTT.

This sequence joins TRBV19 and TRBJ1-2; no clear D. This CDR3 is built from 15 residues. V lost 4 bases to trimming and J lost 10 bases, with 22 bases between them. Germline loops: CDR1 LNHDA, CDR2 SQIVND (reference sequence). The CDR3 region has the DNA TGTGCCAGTAGTACGAATCCCCCCAGGCACATCGACTACACCTTC. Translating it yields CASSTNPPRHIDYTF.

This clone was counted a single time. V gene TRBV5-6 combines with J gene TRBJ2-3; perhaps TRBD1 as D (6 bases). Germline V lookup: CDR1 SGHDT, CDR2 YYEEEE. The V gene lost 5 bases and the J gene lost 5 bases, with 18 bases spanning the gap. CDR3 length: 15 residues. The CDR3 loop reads CASRELVGAKDTQYF. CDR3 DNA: TGTGCCAGCAGGGAGCTTGTGGGGGCGAAAGATACGCAGTATTTT.

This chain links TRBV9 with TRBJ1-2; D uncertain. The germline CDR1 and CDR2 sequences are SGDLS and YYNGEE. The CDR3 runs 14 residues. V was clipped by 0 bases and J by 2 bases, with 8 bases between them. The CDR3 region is CASSVDSRNYGYTF. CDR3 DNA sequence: TGTGCCAGCAGCGTAGATAGTCGGAACTATGGCTACACCTTC.